This T cell receptor beta chain was sequenced during a study of cytomegalovirus exposure and HLA in healthy donors. Study observations and caveats: It was reported that TCR beta sequences correctly inferred the HLA-A and HLA-B alleles for most subjects. It was shown in a later analysis that HLA-associated TCR beta chains were more clonally expanded than other, equally common chains.

Germline lookup yields CDR1 MNHNS and CDR2 SASEGT. V was trimmed by 3 bases and J by 5 bases, leaving 13 bases between them. The CDR3 sequence is 14 residues long. Amplification used 60 Vbeta primers and 13 Jbeta primers. Generated by immunoSEQ multiplex PCR, the TCRdb table keeps only in-frame clones and is missing some. The repertoire consists of about 110,000 clones, with 55% to 65% occurring once and the leading ten covering over 3.5%. In regard to this clone: The target antigen is unknown.

The sample was PBMCs. The clonotype originates from a man aged 25-40 years in good health and CMV-seropositive. The chain uses TRBV6-1 and TRBJ1-1; the D gene is possibly TRBD1 (5 bases). The CDR3 reads CASSDQGGWTEAFF. DNA for the CDR3: TGTGCCAGCAGTGACCAGGGAGGGTGGACTGAAGCTTTCTTT.